This T cell receptor (beta chain) was profiled in a study of cytomegalovirus exposure and HLA in healthy donors. Primers for the PCR totalled 60 Vbeta and 13 Jbeta. The protocol was immunoSEQ multiplex PCR, while the TCRdb copy is restricted to in-frame clones and leaves out a portion. The table shows 180,000 or so clones, with 75% to 85% occurring only once. The germline V and J ends were trimmed by 2 bases and 5 bases, with 12 bases remaining between them. The CDR3 is made up of 14 amino acids. Germline V CDR1 and CDR2: KGHSH, LQKENI. There are a few counts of this clone. The TCR originated in a man between 18 and 29 years old in good health and CMV-seronegative. This chain links TRBV18 with TRBJ2-5; TRBD2 is a possible D gene (5 bases). The source material was PBMCs. CDR3 in amino acids: CASSPERVGETQYF. DNA of the CDR3: TGTGCCAGCTCACCAGAGAGGGTCGGGGAGACCCAGTACTTC.